These 24 T cell receptor beta chains originate from one sample sequenced in a study of cytomegalovirus exposure and HLA in healthy donors. In the PCR, 60 Vbeta and 13 Jbeta primers were used. Method: immunoSEQ multiplex PCR; TCRdb's copy keeps in-frame clones and lacks some. The profile shows roughly 120,000 clones, about 81% of them singletons. Source material: PBMCs. The receptors stem from a woman under 40 in good health and CMV-seronegative.

The chain combines TRBV4-2 with TRBJ2-3, with D perhaps matching TRBD2 (6 bases). Germline assignment: CDR1 LGHNA and CDR2 YNFKEQ. The CDR3 has 16 amino acids. The germline V and J ends were trimmed by 4 bases and 1 base, with 15 bases remaining between them. The CDR3 sequence: CASSLSDGGGTDTQYF. DNA for the CDR3: TGTGCCAGCAGCCTAAGTGACGGGGGTGGCACAGATACGCAGTATTTT.

The chain uses TRBV20-1 and TRBJ2-3; TRBD2 aligns across 7 bases. J lost 6 bases, V lost 8 bases, and 5 bases had no gene match. Germline V gives CDR1 DFQATT, CDR2 SNEGSKA (reference sequence). The length of the CDR3 is 11 residues. The CDR3 here is CSSSGGDTQYF. For the CDR3, the DNA is TGCAGTAGTTCCGGGGGGGATACGCAGTATTTT.

This chain links TRBV11-3 with TRBJ2-3; a possible D gene is TRBD2 (6 bases). CDR1 and CDR2 from the germline V gene are SGHNT and YENEEA. CDR3 length: 15 amino acids. Trimming cost V 1 base and J 1 base, with 9 bases left between them. Here the CDR3 DNA reads TGTGCCAGCAGCTTAGGGGGGGACCGCACAGATACGCAGTATTTT. Its protein is CASSLGGDRTDTQYF.

The genes are TRBV5-1 and TRBJ2-5; possible D gene TRBD2, 6 bases. V lost 4 bases and J 2 bases, leaving 21 bases between the germline ends. CDR1 SGHRS and CDR2 YFSETQ come from the germline V gene. The CDR3 totals 17 residues. The CDR3: CASSPGSGHSIQETQYF. For the CDR3, the DNA is TGCGCCAGCAGCCCTGGTAGCGGACATTCTATTCAAGAGACCCAGTACTTC.

V is TRBV9 and J is TRBJ2-1, with 10 nucleotides matching TRBD2. Germline CDR1 reads SGDLS; CDR2 reads YYNGEE. The CDR3 sequence is 15 residues long. Losses at the gene ends were 0 bases for V and 7 bases for J; bases not matched to a gene: 4. CDR3 sequence reads: CASSVVALAGNEQFF. The CDR3 region has the DNA TGTGCCAGCAGCGTAGTTGCACTAGCGGGGAATGAGCAGTTCTTC.

J is TRBJ2-5 and V is TRBV9; D may be TRBD2 (5 bases). The length of the CDR3 is 15 residues. Germline CDR1 is SGDLS and CDR2 is YYNGEE. V dropped 2 bases and J dropped 0 bases, with 11 bases sitting between them. In DNA form, the CDR3 reads TGTGCCAGCAGCGTCCGGGAACTGTACCAAGAGACCCAGTACTTC. Translating it yields CASSVRELYQETQYF.

Turning to this clone: The germline gene is not matched at one end of the junction; a read error may be the cause. The chain combines TRBV30 with TRBJ2-1; TRBD2 is a possible D gene (5 bases). Germline V lookup: CDR1 GTSNPN, CDR2 SVGIG (reference sequence). This CDR3 is 12 amino acids long. CDR3 nucleotide sequence: TGTGCCTGGAGTCCCCGGCGAGGGTCTCAGGTCTTC. Encoded protein: CAWSPRRGSQVF.

The CDR3 bases are TGTGCCAGCAGTGAATATTTCTGGGGGGGGAACACTGAAGCTTTCTTT. As protein: CASSEYFWGGNTEAFF. The genes are TRBV6-1 and TRBJ1-1; D might be TRBD1 (5 bases). The V gene lost 2 bases and the J gene lost 1 base, with 14 bases spanning the gap. CDR1 and CDR2 (germline): MNHNS, SASEGT. The CDR3 sequence is 16 residues long.

The gene calls are TRBV7-3 and TRBJ1-1, with D possibly TRBD1 on 5 matching bases. Trimming took 3 bases from V and 0 from J, leaving 11 bases between them. The CDR3 consists of 15 residues. From germline, CDR1 is SGHTA and CDR2 FQGTGA. CDR3 loop: CASSLGGSVNTEAFF. Written as DNA, the CDR3 is TGTGCCAGCAGCTTGGGGGGGAGCGTGAACACTGAAGCTTTCTTT. Variable domain in full (rest from reference TRBV7-3 and TRBJ1-1): GAGVSQTPSNKVTEKGKYVELRCDPISGHTALYWYRQSLGQGPEFLIYFQGTGAADDSGLPNDRFFAVRPEGSVSTLKIQRTERGDSAVYLCASSLGGSVNTEAFFGQGTRLTVV.

The chain has TRBV7-8 and TRBJ2-1; TRBD2 aligns across 8 bases. The J segment lost 6 bases and the V segment lost 6 bases, leaving 10 bases of the junction unmatched. CDR3 length: 15 residues. CDR1 is SGHVS, CDR2 FQNEAQ, per germline. CDR3 region: CASRRAGGTINEQFF. The CDR3 nucleotides are TGTGCCAGCAGGCGCGCGGGAGGAACAATCAATGAGCAGTTCTTC.

The rearrangement uses TRBV6-5 and TRBJ1-4, with a tentative D call TRBD1 (5 bases). This CDR3 is 15 amino acids long. The germline V and J ends were trimmed by 0 bases and 7 bases, with 12 bases remaining between them. The germline gives CDR1 MNHEY, CDR2 SVGAGI. In DNA, the CDR3 is TGTGCCAGCAGTTACTCGATGGCAGGGTTTGAAAAACTGTTTTTT. Protein sequence: CASSYSMAGFEKLFF.

The chain links TRBV5-6 to TRBJ1-2, with 11 bases aligning to TRBD1. The V gene's germline CDR1 is SGHDT and CDR2 YYEEEE. The CDR3 runs 18 residues. J lost 3 bases, V lost 2 bases, and 12 bases had no gene match. In nucleotides, the CDR3 is TGTGCCAGCAGCTTCTACAATTCTCCGGGACAGGGGGACTATGGCTACACCTTC. Its translation: CASSFYNSPGQGDYGYTF.

Only a few counts were recorded for this clone. The V and J genes are TRBV10-1 and TRBJ1-5; D remains unclear. This CDR3 region has 15 residues. V lost 3 bases to trimming and J lost 6 bases, with 15 bases between them. Germline CDR1 is WNHNN and CDR2 is SYGVQD (reference sequence). CDR3 bases: TGCGCCAGCAGTGAAAACGGGAAGAGTGGTCAGCCCCAGCATTTT. Protein: CASSENGKSGQPQHF.

This chain links TRBV4-2 with TRBJ1-2; D gene unclear. The V gene's germline CDR1 is LGHNA and CDR2 YNFKEQ. The CDR3 is 18 amino acids. Trimming stripped 2 bases from V and 8 bases from J, with 27 bases between. The CDR3 reads CASSQNHPTEESASGYTF. The DNA for the CDR3 is TGTGCCAGCAGCCAAAACCACCCGACCGAGGAATCTGCGTCAGGCTACACCTTC.

This clone has more than one count but fewer than ten. CDR3 sequence (DNA): TGTGCCAGCAGTCTGACAGTTACTAACTATGGCTACACCTTC. It yields the protein CASSLTVTNYGYTF. V and J are TRBV27 and TRBJ1-2; D may be TRBD1 (5 bases). The CDR3 length is 14 residues. From germline, CDR1 is MNHEY and CDR2 SMNVEV (reference sequence). V shed 5 bases and J shed 0 bases, with 10 bases lying between them.

The gene calls are TRBV5-1 and TRBJ2-7; 7 bases line up with TRBD1. J lost 4 bases, V lost 0 bases, and 4 bases had no gene match. Germline CDR1 and CDR2: SGHRS and YFSETQ. This CDR3 has 14 residues. CDR3 sequence (DNA): TGCGCCAGCAGCTTGGAAGGGGGCAGTTACGAGCAGTACTTC. It codes for CASSLEGGSYEQYF.

The genes are TRBV6-5 and TRBJ1-4; D not resolved. V was shortened by 5 bases and J by 0 bases, with 7 bases between the two germline ends. This CDR3 is built from 14 residues. Germline values: CDR1 MNHEY, CDR2 SVGAGI. CDR3 DNA sequence: TGTGCCAGCAGTCTAAGTCCAACTAATGAAAAACTGTTTTTT. It codes for CASSLSPTNEKLFF.

The chain combines TRBV30 with TRBJ2-7, with D tentatively TRBD2 (6 bases). The germline V gene has CDR1 GTSNPN and CDR2 SVGIG (reference sequence). This CDR3 comprises 11 residues. V was pared by 2 bases and J by 7 bases, with 9 bases between. Here the CDR3 reads CAWSIGSEQYF. CDR3 coding DNA: TGTGCCTGGAGTATCGGGAGTGAGCAGTACTTC.

V usage is TRBV19 and J usage is TRBJ2-7; 8 bases are a match to TRBD2. V trimming: 1 base; J trimming: 5 bases; junction bases outside the gene matches: 4. CDR1 is LNHDA, CDR2 SQIVND, per germline (reference sequence). The CDR3 runs to 14 residues. The DNA of the CDR3 is TGTGCCAGTAGTATAGCGGGAGGGCCCGACGAGCAGTACTTC. It codes for CASSIAGGPDEQYF.

The chain recombines TRBV9 with TRBJ2-5; 10 bases match TRBD2. The CDR3 is 15 residues long. CDR1 and CDR2 from the germline V gene are SGDLS and YYNGEE. V gave up 2 bases and J gave up 2 bases; unmatched junction bases: 3. The CDR3 reads CASSVLAGEQETQYF. CDR3 DNA: TGTGCCAGCAGCGTCCTAGCGGGGGAACAAGAGACCCAGTACTTC.

The chain recombines TRBV5-1 with TRBJ2-1; 8 nucleotides agree with TRBD1. The trim removed 4 bases at V and 8 bases at J, leaving 2 bases unmatched. The CDR3 consists of 12 residues. The germline CDR1 and CDR2 sequences are SGHRS and YFSETQ. The CDR3 reads CASSPGGDEQFF. The CDR3 DNA follows: TGCGCCAGCAGCCCAGGGGGCGATGAGCAGTTCTTC.

This chain uses TRBV30 with TRBJ1-3, with TRBD1 as a possible D gene (6 bases). This CDR3 comprises 14 residues. Trimming took off 1 base at V and 8 bases at J, with 15 bases between the two ends. Germline CDR1 is GTSNPN and CDR2 is SVGIG (reference sequence). The CDR3 bases are TGTGCCTGGAGTGGTAACAGGGCAACGTACACCATATATTTT. Protein product: CAWSGNRATYTIYF.

The chain has TRBV18 and TRBJ1-1; D remains unclear. The germline V gene encodes CDR1 KGHSH and CDR2 LQKENI. This CDR3 region has 14 residues. Trimming pared 7 bases from V and 3 bases from J, leaving 15 bases between. The CDR3, as DNA: TGTGCCAGCTTACGTGGGTACGGGGACACTGAAGCTTTCTTT. Its translation: CASLRGYGDTEAFF.

The chain has TRBV18 and TRBJ1-3, with D maybe TRBD1 (5 bases). The ends were cut back, 5 bases at V and 0 bases at J, with 14 bases in the middle. Germline assignment: CDR1 KGHSH and CDR2 LQKENI. This CDR3 is 16 amino acids long. Written as DNA, the CDR3 is TGTGCCAGCTCAAAGACAGACCCTAGCTCTGGAAACACCATATATTTT. This translates into CASSKTDPSSGNTIYF.